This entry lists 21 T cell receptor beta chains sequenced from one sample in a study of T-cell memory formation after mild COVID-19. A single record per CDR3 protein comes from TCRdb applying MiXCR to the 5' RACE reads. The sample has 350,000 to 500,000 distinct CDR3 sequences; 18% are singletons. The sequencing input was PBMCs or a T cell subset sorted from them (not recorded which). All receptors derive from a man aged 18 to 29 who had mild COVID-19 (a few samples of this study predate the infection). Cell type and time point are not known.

CDR3 DNA sequence: TGTGCCAGCAGTCCGGGCCCCCAACGGGGTACGCAGTATTTT. It yields the protein CASSPGPQRGTQYF. The chain carries TRBV28 and TRBJ2-3; D might be TRBD2 (5 bases). With 5 bases removed from V and 8 bases from J, the gap between germline ends came to 17 bases. In germline, CDR1 is MDHEN, CDR2 SYDVKM. This CDR3 is built from 14 residues.

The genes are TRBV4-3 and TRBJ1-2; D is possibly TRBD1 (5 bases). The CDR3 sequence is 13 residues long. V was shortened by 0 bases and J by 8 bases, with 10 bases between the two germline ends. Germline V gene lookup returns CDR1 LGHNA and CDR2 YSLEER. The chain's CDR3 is CASSQDRGPGYTF. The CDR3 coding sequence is TGCGCCAGCAGCCAAGATCGGGGCCCCGGCTACACCTTC.

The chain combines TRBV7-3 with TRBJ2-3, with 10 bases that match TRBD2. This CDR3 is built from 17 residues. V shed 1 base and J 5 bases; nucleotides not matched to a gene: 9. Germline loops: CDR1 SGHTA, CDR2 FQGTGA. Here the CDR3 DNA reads TGTGCCAGCAGCTTAATGGGTAGCGGGGGGTATGGAGATACGCAGTATTTT. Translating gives CASSLMGSGGYGDTQYF.

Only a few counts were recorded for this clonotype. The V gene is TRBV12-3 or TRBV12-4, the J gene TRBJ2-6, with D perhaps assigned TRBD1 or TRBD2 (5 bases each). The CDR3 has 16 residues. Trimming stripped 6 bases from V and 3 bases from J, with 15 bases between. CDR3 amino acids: CASRAGTLFGANVLTF. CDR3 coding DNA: TGTGCCAGCAGAGCCGGGACGTTGTTTGGGGCCAACGTCCTGACTTTC.

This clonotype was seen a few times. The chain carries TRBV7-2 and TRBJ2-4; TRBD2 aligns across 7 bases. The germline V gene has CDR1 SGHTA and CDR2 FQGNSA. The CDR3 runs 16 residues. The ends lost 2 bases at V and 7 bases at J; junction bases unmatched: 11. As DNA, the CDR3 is TGTGCCAGCAGCTTAAGCGGCCGCGGGGGATGGAACATTCAGTACTTC. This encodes CASSLSGRGGWNIQYF.

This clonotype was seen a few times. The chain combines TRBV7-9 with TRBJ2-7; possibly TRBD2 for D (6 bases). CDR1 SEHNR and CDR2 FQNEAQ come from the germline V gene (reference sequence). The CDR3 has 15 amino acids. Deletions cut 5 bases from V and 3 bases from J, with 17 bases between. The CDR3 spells CASSPTMGGDYEQYF. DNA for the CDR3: TGTGCCAGCAGCCCAACGATGGGGGGTGACTACGAGCAGTACTTC. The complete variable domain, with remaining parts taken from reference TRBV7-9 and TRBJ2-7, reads DTGVSQNPRHKITKRGQNVTFRCDPISEHNRLYWYRQTLGQGPEFLTYFQNEAQLEKSRLLSDRFSAERPKGSFSTLEIQRTEQGDSAMYLCASSPTMGGDYEQYFGPGTRLTVT.

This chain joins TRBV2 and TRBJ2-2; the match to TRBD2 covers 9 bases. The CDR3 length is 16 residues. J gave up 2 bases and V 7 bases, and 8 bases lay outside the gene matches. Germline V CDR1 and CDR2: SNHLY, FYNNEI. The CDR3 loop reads CASTPTSGLNTGELFF. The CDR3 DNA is TGTGCCAGCACTCCCACTAGCGGGTTAAACACCGGGGAGCTGTTTTTT.

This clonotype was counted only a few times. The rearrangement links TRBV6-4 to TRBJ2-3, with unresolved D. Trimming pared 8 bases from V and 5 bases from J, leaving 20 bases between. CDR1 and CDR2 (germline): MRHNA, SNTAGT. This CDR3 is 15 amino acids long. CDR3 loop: CASSKLGIGGDTQYF. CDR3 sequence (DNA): TGTGCCAGCTCCAAATTGGGTATCGGCGGAGATACGCAGTATTTT.

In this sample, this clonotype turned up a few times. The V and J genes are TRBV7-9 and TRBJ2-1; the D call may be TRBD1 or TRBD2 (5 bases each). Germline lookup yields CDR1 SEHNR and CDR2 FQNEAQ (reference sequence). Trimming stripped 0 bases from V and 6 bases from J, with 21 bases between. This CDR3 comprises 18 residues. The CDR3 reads CASSLAPDSSWESNEQFF. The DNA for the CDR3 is TGTGCCAGCAGCTTAGCGCCCGACAGTAGCTGGGAGAGCAATGAGCAGTTCTTC.

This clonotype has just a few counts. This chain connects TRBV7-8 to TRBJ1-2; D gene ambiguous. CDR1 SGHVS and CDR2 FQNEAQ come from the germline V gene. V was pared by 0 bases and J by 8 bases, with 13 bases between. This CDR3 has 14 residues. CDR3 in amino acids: CASSLALGSGGYTF. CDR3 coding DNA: TGTGCCAGCAGCTTAGCGTTGGGTTCTGGCGGCTACACCTTC.

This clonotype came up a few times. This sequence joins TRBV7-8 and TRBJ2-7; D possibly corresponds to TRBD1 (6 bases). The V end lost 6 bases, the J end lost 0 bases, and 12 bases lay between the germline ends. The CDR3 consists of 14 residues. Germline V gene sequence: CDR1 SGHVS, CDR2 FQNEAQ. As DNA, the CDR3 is TGTGCCAGCAGGCCCGACAGGCACTCCTACGAGCAGTACGTC. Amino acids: CASRPDRHSYEQYV.

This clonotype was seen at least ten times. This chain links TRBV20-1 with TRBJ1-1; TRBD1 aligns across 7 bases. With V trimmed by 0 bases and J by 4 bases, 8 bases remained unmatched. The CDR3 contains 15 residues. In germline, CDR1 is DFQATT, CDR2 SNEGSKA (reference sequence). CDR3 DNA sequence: TGCAGTGCTAGAGAGGGGGACAGCTGGGGCACTGAAGCTTTCTTT. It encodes CSAREGDSWGTEAFF.

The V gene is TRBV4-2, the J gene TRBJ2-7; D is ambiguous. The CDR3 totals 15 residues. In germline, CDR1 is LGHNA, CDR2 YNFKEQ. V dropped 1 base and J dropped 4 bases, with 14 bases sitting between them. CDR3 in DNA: TGTGCCAGCAGCCAAGGGGTGGACGGCCCATACGAGCAGTACGTC. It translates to CASSQGVDGPYEQYV.

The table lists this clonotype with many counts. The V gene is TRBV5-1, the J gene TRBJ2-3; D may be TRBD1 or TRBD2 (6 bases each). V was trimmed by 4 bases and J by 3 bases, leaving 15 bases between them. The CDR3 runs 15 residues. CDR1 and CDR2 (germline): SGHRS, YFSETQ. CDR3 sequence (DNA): TGCGCCAGCAGCCCGGGGGCCATGGCGACAGATACGCAGTATTTT. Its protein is CASSPGAMATDTQYF.

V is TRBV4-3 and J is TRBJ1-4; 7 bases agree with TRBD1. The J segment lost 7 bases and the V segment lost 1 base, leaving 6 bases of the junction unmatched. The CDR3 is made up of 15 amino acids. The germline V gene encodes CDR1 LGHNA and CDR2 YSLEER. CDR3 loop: CASSQGAGGREKLFF. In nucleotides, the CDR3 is TGCGCCAGCAGCCAAGGAGCAGGGGGGCGTGAAAAACTGTTTTTT.

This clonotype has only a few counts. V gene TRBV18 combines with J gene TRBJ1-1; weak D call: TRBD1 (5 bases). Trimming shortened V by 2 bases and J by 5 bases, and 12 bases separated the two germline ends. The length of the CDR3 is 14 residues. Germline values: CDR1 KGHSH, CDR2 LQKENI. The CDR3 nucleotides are TGTGCCAGCTCACCAACAGGAGGGGAGACTGAAGCTTTCTTT. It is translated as CASSPTGGETEAFF.

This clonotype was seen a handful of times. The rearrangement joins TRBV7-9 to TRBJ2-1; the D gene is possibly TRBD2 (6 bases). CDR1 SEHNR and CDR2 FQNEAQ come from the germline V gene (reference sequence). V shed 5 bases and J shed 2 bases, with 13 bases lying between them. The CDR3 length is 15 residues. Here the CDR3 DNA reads TGTGCCAGCAGCGGCGCGGTAGCGGCCTACAATGAGCAGTTCTTC. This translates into CASSGAVAAYNEQFF.

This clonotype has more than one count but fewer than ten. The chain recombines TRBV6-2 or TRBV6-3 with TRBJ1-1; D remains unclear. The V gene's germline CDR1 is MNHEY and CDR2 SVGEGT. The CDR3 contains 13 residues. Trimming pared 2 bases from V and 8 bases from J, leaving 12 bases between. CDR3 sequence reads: CASSYRRAGEAFF. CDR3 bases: TGTGCCAGCAGTTACCGCCGAGCGGGGGAAGCTTTCTTT.

The CDR3 reads CASSFSSGGADTQYF. Written as DNA, the CDR3 is TGTGCCAGCAGCTTTTCTAGCGGGGGGGCAGATACGCAGTATTTT. The chain has TRBV7-9 and TRBJ2-3; 12 bases are a match to TRBD2. From germline, CDR1 is SEHNR and CDR2 FQNEAQ (reference sequence). This CDR3 is built from 15 residues. With V trimmed by 3 bases and J by 4 bases, 2 bases remained unmatched.

The CDR3 region has the DNA TGTGCCAGCAGCTTCGACAGGGGGTACGAGCAGTACTTC. Its translation is CASSFDRGYEQYF. The chain links TRBV12-3 or TRBV12-4 to TRBJ2-7; 9 nucleotides align to TRBD1. The CDR3 is 13 residues long. Losses at the gene ends were 6 bases for V and 4 bases for J; bases not matched to a gene: 4.

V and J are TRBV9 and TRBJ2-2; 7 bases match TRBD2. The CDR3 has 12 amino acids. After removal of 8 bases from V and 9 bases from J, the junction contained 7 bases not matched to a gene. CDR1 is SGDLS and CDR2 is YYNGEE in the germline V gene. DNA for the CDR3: TGTGCCAGTGCTGCGGGAGTGTGGGAGCTGTTTTTT. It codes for CASAAGVWELFF.